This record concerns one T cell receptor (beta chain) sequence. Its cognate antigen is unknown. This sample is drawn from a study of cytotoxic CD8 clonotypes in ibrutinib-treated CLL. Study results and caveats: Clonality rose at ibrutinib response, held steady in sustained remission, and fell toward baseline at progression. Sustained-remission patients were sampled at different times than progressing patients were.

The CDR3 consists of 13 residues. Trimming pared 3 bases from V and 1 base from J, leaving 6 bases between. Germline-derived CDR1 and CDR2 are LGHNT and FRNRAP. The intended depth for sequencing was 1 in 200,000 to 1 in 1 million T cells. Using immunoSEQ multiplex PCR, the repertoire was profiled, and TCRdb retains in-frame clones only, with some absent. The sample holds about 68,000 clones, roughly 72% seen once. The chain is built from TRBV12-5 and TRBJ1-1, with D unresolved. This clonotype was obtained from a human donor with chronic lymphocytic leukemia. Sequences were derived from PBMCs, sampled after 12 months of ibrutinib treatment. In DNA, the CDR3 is TGTGCTAGTGGTTTCGAGGGGAACACTGAAGCTTTCTTT. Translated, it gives CASGFEGNTEAFF.